Sequencing of this TCR beta chain was carried out in a study of CD8+CD57+ T cells in acquired aplastic anemia. Findings and limits, study-wide: Patients had around 30 CD8+ CDR3 sequences in common with controls (the shared set).

TCR beta VDJ and CDR3 were profiled, and genomic DNA was the template. MiXCR, applied by TCRdb to the reads, yields one record per CDR3 protein. The table includes around 220,000 distinct CDR3 sequences, roughly 45% detected once. The table lists this clonotype with many counts. Antigen: not known. V was pared by 4 bases and J by 3 bases, with 10 bases between. This CDR3 spans 13 amino acids. CDR1 LNHDA and CDR2 SQIVND come from the germline V gene (reference sequence). Selection for sequencing was limited to patients who had shown CD8+CD57+ cell expansion by flow cytometry. A severe acquired aplastic anemia diagnosis applied to all patients.

V usage is TRBV19 and J usage is TRBJ2-7, with D maybe TRBD1 (6 bases). This receptor was obtained from a human donor with aplastic anemia. Sequencing was done on a sample of sorted CD4+, CD8+, or CD8+CD57+ T cells (not recorded which) from PBMCs. The CDR3 is CASSKQGGYEQYF. CDR3 bases: TGTGCCAGTAGTAAACAGGGTGGCTACGAGCAGTACTTC.